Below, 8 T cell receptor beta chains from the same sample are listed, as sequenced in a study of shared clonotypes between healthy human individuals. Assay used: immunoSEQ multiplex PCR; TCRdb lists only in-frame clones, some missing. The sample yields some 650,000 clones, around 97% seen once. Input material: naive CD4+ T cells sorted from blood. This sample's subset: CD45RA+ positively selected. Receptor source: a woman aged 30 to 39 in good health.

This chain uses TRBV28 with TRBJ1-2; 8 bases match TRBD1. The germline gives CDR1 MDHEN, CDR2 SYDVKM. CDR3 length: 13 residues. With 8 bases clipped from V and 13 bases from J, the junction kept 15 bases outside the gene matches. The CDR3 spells CASSAGTGPLGTF. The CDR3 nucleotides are TGTGCCAGCTCGGCCGGGACAGGCCCTTTGGGCACCTTC.

The CDR3 reads CASSLVWVAGVKEQYF. CDR3 in DNA: TGCGCCAGCAGCTTGGTTTGGGTAGCGGGAGTAAAAGAGCAGTACTTC. The chain has TRBV5-1 and TRBJ2-7; 9 nucleotides match TRBD2. There are 16 residues in the CDR3. Germline lookup yields CDR1 SGHRS and CDR2 YFSETQ. With 0 bases clipped from V and 7 bases from J, the junction kept 11 bases outside the gene matches.

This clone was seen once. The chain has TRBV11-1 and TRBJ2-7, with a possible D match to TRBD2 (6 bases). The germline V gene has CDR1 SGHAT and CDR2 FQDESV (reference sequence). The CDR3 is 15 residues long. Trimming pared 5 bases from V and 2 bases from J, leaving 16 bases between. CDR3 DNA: TGTGCCAGCAGCCCGCGGGACTCCATCGCCTACGAGCAGTACTTC. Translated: CASSPRDSIAYEQYF.

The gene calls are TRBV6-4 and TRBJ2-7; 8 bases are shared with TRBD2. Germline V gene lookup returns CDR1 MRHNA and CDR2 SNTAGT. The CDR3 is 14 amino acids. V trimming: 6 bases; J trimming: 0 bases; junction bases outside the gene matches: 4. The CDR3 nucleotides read TGTGCCAGCAGGCGGACTAGCTCCTCCTACGAGCAGTACTTC. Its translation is CASRRTSSSYEQYF.

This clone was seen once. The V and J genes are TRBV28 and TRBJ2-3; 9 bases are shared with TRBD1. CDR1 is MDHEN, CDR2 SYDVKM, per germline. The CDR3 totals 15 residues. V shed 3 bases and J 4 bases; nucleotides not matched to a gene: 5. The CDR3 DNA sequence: TGTGCCAGCAGTTTCGGGACAGGGTATTCAGATACGCAGTATTTT. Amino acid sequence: CASSFGTGYSDTQYF.

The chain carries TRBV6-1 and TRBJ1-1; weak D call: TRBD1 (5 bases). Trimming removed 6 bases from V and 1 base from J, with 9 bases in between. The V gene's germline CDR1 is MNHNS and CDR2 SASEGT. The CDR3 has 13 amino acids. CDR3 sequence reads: CASSLTANTEAFF. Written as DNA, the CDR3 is TGTGCCAGCAGCCTGACAGCGAACACTGAAGCTTTCTTT.

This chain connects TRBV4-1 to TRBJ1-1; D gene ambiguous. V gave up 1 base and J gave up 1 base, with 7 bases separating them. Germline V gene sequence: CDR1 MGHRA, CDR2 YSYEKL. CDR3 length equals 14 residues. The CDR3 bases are TGCGCCAGCAGCCAAGGACGGCGGAACACTGAAGCTTTCTTT. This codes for CASSQGRRNTEAFF.

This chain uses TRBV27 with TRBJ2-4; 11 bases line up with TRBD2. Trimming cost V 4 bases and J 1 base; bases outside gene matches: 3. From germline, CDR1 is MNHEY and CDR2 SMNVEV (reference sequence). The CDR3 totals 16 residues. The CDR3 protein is CASSSRTSGAKNIQYF. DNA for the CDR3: TGTGCCAGCAGTTCCCGGACTAGCGGGGCCAAAAACATTCAGTACTTC.